This T cell receptor (beta chain) derives from a study of regulatory T cells in long-lasting Graves disease. Background on the study: Persistence in Graves' disease denoted antithyroid drug use beyond 5 years alongside positive TSH receptor antibodies.

Findings and caveats of the study: Tissue studied was limited to peripheral blood, excluding thyroid tissue. Shared public clonotypes totalled 2,741 in persistent patients, compared with roughly 970 in new patients.

To make TCR beta libraries, researchers used iRepertoire HTBI primers and Arm-PCR of CDR3 regions. TCRdb reprocessed the multiplex PCR reads with MiXCR, giving one entry per CDR3 protein. The sample includes roughly 360,000 distinct CDR3 sequences, about 23% of them seen just once. This clonotype was seen at least ten times. Its antigen is not identified. Germline CDR1 and CDR2: MNHGY and SVAAGI. The CDR3 extends over 14 amino acids. The V segment lost 3 bases and the J segment 7 bases; nucleotides outside the gene matches: 5. Time point of the sample: persistent/refractory GD, antithyroid drugs over 5 years with positive TRAb. Researchers made the TCR library from RNA that was extracted from PBMCs. Each of the patients was recruited from an endocrinology department situated in Xi'an, China.

Here the sequenced sample was peripheral blood mononuclear cells (PBMCs), taken when the disease was refractory, from a patient treated with antithyroid drugs. This sequence originates from a woman in her thirties or forties with Graves disease. The V gene is TRBV6-9, the J gene TRBJ1-5; the match to TRBD1 covers 8 bases. CDR3 protein: CASSYGQGWQPQHF. CDR3 DNA sequence: TGTGCCAGCAGTTACGGACAGGGCTGGCAGCCCCAGCATTTT.